The clone carrying this TCR beta chain showed up just a few times. Its antigen is unknown. This sample is part of a study of CD8+CD57+ T cells in acquired aplastic anemia. Study summary: Isolated CD4+ and CD8+ cells, once sorted, yielded DNA averaging around 3 ug. Overall study findings and caveats: Overlapping CD8+ CDR3 repertoires of patients and controls contained twenty-nine shared sequences.

Profiles of TCR beta VDJ and CDR3 were generated from a genomic DNA template. TCRdb passed the reads through MiXCR, listing each CDR3 protein once. Of roughly 250,000 distinct CDR3 sequences listed, roughly 80% are singletons. CD8+CD57+ cell expansion, shown by flow cytometry, had occurred in the patients selected for sequencing. Every patient presented with severe acquired aplastic anemia. Therapy had not been given to patients before blood sampling. Germline V CDR1 and CDR2: SGHVS, FQNEAQ. V gave up 3 bases and J gave up 13 bases; unmatched junction bases: 15. This CDR3 is 15 amino acids long. Sequenced sample: sorted CD4+, CD8+, or CD8+CD57+ T cells (not recorded which) from PBMCs. This chain links TRBV7-8 with TRBJ2-7, with 10 bases fitting TRBD1. This receptor was taken from a human donor with aplastic anemia. CDR3 DNA sequence: TGTGCCAGCAGCTTGACAGGGGGCGCCGACTATGGCTACTACGTC. It specifies CASSLTGGADYGYYV.